These 2 T cell receptor beta chains were all obtained from the same sample, sequenced in a study of blood T cell repertoires in COVID-19. The data were produced by immunoSEQ multiplex PCR, yet TCRdb's version contains in-frame clones alone and is incomplete. The sample lists 140,000 to 150,000 clones; roughly 80% were seen once. The material sequenced was peripheral blood. The receptors stem from a man in his 70s who had recovered from COVID-19.

The genes are TRBV5-1 and TRBJ1-2, with a tentative D call TRBD1 (5 bases). CDR3 length equals 13 residues. Germline V gives CDR1 SGHRS, CDR2 YFSETQ. Trimming left V 2 bases short and J 6 bases short, with 11 bases between. CDR3 nucleotide sequence: TGCGCCAGCAGCTTTACAGGCCCTGATGGCTACACCTTC. Amino acids: CASSFTGPDGYTF.

The chain recombines TRBV30 with TRBJ2-7; 8 nucleotides match TRBD2. V dropped 2 bases and J dropped 2; count of bases not matched to a gene: 14. CDR3 length: 17 residues. CDR1 is GTSNPN, CDR2 SVGIG, per germline (reference sequence). CDR3 protein: CAWSPPPRLALTYEQYF. CDR3 DNA: TGTGCCTGGAGTCCACCACCAAGACTAGCGCTGACCTACGAGCAGTACTTC.